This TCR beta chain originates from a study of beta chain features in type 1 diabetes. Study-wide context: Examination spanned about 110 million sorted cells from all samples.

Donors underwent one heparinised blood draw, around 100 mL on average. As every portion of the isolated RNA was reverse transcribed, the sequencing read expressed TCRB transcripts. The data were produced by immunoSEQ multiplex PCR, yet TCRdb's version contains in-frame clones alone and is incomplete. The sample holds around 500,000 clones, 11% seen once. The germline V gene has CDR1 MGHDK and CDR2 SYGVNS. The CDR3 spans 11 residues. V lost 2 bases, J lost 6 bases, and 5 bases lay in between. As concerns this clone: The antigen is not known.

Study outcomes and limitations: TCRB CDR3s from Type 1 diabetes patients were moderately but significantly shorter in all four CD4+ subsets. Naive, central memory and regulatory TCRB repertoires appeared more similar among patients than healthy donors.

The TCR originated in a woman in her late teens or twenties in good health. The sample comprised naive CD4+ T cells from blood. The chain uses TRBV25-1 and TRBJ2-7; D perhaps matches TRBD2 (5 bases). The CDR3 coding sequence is TGTGCCAGCAGTGAAGGAGGCGAGCAGTACTTC. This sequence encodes CASSEGGEQYF.